This TCR beta chain appears in the sequencing data of a study of cytomegalovirus exposure and HLA in healthy donors. The wider study: Earlier, 100 million to 130 million unique TCR beta sequences were recovered from around 200 million T cells by an analysis. Under 85% of 350 to 400 genotyped donors fell in the Caucasian-associated ancestry cluster. Study conclusions and caveats: TCR beta V segments were, for the most part, productive about 87% or about 30% of the time in an earlier analysis.

Both 60 Vbeta primers and 13 Jbeta primers went into the PCR. Data came from immunoSEQ multiplex PCR; TCRdb stores just in-frame clones and leaves some out. The sample holds some 190,000 clones, about 9% seen once. This CDR3 contains 14 residues. Germline CDR1 reads KGHSH; CDR2 reads LQKENI. V dropped 3 bases and J dropped 5 bases, with 13 bases sitting between them. In this sample, this clone turned up a few times. Its specificity is not known. This receptor was identified in a young woman in good health and CMV-seropositive. The chain recombines TRBV18 with TRBJ1-1, with D possibly matching TRBD1 (5 bases). Sequenced: PBMCs. The CDR3 region has the DNA TGTGCCAGCTCACCCGGACAACCCCCGACTGAAGCTTTCTTT. Translated: CASSPGQPPTEAFF. Filled out from reference TRBV18 and TRBJ1-1, the complete variable domain reads NAGVMQNPRHLVRRRGQEARLRCSPMKGHSHVYWYRQLPEEGLKFMVYLQKENIIDESGMPKERFSAEFPKEGPSILRIQQVVRGDSAAYFCASSPGQPPTEAFFGQGTRLTVV.